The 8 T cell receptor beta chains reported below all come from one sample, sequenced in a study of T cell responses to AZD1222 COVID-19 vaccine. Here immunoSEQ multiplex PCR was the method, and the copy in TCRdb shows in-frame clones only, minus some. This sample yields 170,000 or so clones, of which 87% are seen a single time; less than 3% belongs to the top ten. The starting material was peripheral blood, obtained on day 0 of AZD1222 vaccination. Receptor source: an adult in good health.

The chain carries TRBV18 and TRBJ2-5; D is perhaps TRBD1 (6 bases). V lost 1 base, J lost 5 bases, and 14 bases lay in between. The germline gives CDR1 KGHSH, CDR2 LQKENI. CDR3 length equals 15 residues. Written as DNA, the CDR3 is TGTGCCAGCTCACCACTTACCGGGACACTCGAGACCCAGTACTTC. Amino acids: CASSPLTGTLETQYF.

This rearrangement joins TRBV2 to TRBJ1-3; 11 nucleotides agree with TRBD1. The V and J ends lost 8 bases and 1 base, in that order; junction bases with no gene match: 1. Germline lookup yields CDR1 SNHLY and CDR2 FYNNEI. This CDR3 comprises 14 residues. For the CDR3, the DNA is TGTGCCAGCGGACAGGGGGCGTCTGGAAACACCATATATTTT. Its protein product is CASGQGASGNTIYF.

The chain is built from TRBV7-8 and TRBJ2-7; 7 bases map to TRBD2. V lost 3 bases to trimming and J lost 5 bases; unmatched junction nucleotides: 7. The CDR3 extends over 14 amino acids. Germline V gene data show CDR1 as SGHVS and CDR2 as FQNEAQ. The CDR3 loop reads CASSLGRESDEQYF. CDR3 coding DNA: TGTGCCAGCAGCTTGGGGCGGGAGTCGGACGAGCAGTACTTC.

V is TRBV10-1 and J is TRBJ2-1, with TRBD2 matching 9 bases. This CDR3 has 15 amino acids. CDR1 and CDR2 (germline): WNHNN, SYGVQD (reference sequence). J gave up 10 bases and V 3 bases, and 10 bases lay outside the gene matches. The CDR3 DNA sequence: TGCGCCAGCAGTGATCAGGCTGGGACTAGCAACGAGCAGTTCTTC. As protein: CASSDQAGTSNEQFF.

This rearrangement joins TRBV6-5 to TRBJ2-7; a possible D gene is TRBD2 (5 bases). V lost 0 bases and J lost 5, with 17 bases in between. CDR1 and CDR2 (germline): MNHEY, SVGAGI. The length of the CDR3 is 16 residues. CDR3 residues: CASSYSGVGRIHEQYF. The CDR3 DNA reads TGTGCCAGCAGTTACTCCGGGGTGGGCAGGATCCACGAGCAGTACTTC.

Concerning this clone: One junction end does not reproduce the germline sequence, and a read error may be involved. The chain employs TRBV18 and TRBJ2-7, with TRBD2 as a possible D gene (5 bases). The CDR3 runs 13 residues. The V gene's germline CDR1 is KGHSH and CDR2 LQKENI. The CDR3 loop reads CASSPPGIKEQYF. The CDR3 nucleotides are TGTGCCAGCTCCCCACCGGGGATCAAGGAGCAGTACTTC.

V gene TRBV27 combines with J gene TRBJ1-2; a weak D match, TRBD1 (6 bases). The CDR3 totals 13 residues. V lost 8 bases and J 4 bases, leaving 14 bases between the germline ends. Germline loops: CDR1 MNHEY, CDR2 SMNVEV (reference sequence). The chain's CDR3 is CASRGGGLYGYTF. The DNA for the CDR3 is TGTGCCAGCCGAGGGGGGGGCCTCTATGGCTACACCTTC.

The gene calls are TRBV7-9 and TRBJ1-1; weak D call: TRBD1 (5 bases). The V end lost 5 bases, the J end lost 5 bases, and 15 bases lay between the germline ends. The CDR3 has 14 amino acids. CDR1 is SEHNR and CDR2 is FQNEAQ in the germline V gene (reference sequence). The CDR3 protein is CASSRTGRGTEAFF. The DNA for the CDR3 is TGTGCCAGCAGCCGAACGGGGCGGGGGACTGAAGCTTTCTTT.